Below are 24 T cell receptor beta chains sequenced from a single sample in a study of CD8 T cells in Susac syndrome. Reverse transcription of roughly 0.45 to 1 ug RNA was carried out with random hexamers. TCRdb independently ran MiXCR on the immunoSEQ multiplex PCR reads; one entry per CDR3 protein. The table lists just over 150,000 distinct CDR3 sequences, nearly 97% of them singletons. Input material: CD8+ T cells from PBMCs. These receptors all stem from a human donor with multiple sclerosis.

V and J are TRBV9 and TRBJ2-1; weak D call: TRBD2 (5 bases). V was shortened by 4 bases and J by 0 bases, with 11 bases between the two germline ends. The CDR3 is 15 amino acids. CDR1 is SGDLS, CDR2 YYNGEE, per germline. The CDR3, as DNA: TGTGCCAGCAGCTCCCCAGGACTCTCCTACAATGAGCAGTTCTTC. This codes for CASSSPGLSYNEQFF.

J is TRBJ2-7 and V is TRBV30; 10 positions agree with TRBD1. CDR1 and CDR2 from the germline V gene are GTSNPN and SVGIG (reference sequence). This CDR3 is built from 15 residues. V trimming: 4 bases; J trimming: 2 bases; junction bases outside the gene matches: 8. CDR3 DNA: TGTGCCTGGAAGAAGGGACAGGGGAGGGCCTACGAGCAGTACGTC. This sequence encodes CAWKKGQGRAYEQYV.

The chain recombines TRBV9 with TRBJ2-3; unclear D gene. CDR3 length equals 14 residues. From germline, CDR1 is SGDLS and CDR2 YYNGEE. Trimming cost V 3 bases and J 5 bases, with 13 bases left between them. This CDR3 reads CASSAPRRRDTQYF. CDR3 DNA sequence: TGTGCCAGCAGCGCGCCAAGACGGAGAGATACGCAGTATTTT.

The J gene is TRBJ2-7, the V gene TRBV6-6; 8 bases are shared with TRBD1. The germline CDR1 and CDR2 sequences are MNHNY and SVGAGI (reference sequence). J lost 4 bases, V lost 7 bases, and 6 bases had no gene match. CDR3 length equals 13 residues. CDR3 in amino acids: CASTGQVQYEQYV. The DNA for the CDR3 is TGTGCCAGCACGGGACAGGTACAATACGAGCAGTACGTC.

The gene calls are TRBV6-5 and TRBJ2-7; TRBD1 is a possible D gene (5 bases). V was trimmed by 2 bases and J by 9 bases, leaving 14 bases between them. The CDR3 runs to 13 residues. Germline V gene lookup returns CDR1 MNHEY and CDR2 SVGAGI. CDR3: CASSYAQGTGQYF. The CDR3 DNA reads as TGTGCCAGCAGTTACGCGCAGGGCACCGGGCAGTACTTC.

The chain recombines TRBV6-5 with TRBJ2-7; tentatively, D is TRBD2 (5 bases). CDR1 is MNHEY, CDR2 SVGAGI, per germline. The CDR3 has 12 residues. Trimming stripped 4 bases from V and 4 bases from J, with 8 bases between. Here the CDR3 DNA reads TGTGCCAGCAGTTCCAAGCGGTACGAGCAGTACTTC. Protein sequence: CASSSKRYEQYF.

The chain uses TRBV12-3 or TRBV12-4 and TRBJ2-1, with 8 bases aligning to TRBD1. The CDR3 loop spans 15 amino acids. With 7 bases clipped from V and 5 bases from J, the junction kept 10 bases outside the gene matches. In DNA, the CDR3 is TGTGCCAGCATGAGGGGGACAGGCCCCGACAATGAGCAGTTCTTC. Its translation: CASMRGTGPDNEQFF.

The chain couples TRBV4-1 to TRBJ2-4; the D gene is possibly TRBD2 (7 bases). The germline CDR1 and CDR2 sequences are MGHRA and YSYEKL. V was pared by 0 bases and J by 9 bases, with 15 bases between. The CDR3 runs 15 residues. The CDR3 here is CASSQDRGGAFIQYF. In DNA form, the CDR3 reads TGCGCCAGCAGCCAAGATCGAGGGGGGGCCTTCATTCAGTACTTC.

The CDR3 sequence: CASDGDNYGYTF. The CDR3 bases are TGTGCCAGCGACGGAGATAACTATGGCTACACCTTC. The chain recombines TRBV7-9 with TRBJ1-2; D call uncertain. The CDR3 covers 12 residues. V was clipped by 8 bases and J by 1 base, with 8 bases between them. Germline CDR1 SEHNR, CDR2 FQNEAQ (reference sequence).

This rearrangement joins TRBV20-1 to TRBJ2-5; the D gene is possibly TRBD1 (6 bases). This CDR3 is built from 15 residues. Per the germline V gene, CDR1 is DFQATT and CDR2 is SNEGSKA (reference sequence). The ends were cut back, 0 bases at V and 2 bases at J, with 13 bases in the middle. In DNA, the CDR3 is TGCAGTGCTAGAGATGACGGGCAGGGGCAAGAGACCCAGTACTTC. The encoded protein is CSARDDGQGQETQYF.

The rearrangement links TRBV30 to TRBJ2-7, with a weak D call TRBD1 (7 bases). V was clipped by 1 base and J by 4 bases, with 14 bases between them. The CDR3 is made up of 14 amino acids. Germline V gene sequence: CDR1 GTSNPN, CDR2 SVGIG (reference sequence). This CDR3 reads CAWSGRDRAYEQYF. CDR3 nucleotide sequence: TGTGCCTGGAGTGGGAGGGACAGAGCATACGAGCAGTACTTC.

The gene calls are TRBV7-2 and TRBJ1-4; D call uncertain. The germline CDR1 and CDR2 sequences are SGHTA and FQGNSA. The CDR3 is 18 amino acids. Trimming shortened V by 1 base and J by 0 bases, and 15 bases separated the two germline ends. CDR3 DNA: TGTGCCAGCAGCTTAGATGGAGAGGACGGTGCAACTAATGAAAAACTGTTTTTT. This encodes CASSLDGEDGATNEKLFF.

The chain links TRBV4-1 to TRBJ2-4; no clear D gene. There are 15 residues in the CDR3. Trimming removed 3 bases from V and 3 bases from J, with 12 bases in between. Per the germline V gene, CDR1 is MGHRA and CDR2 is YSYEKL. CDR3 nucleotide sequence: TGCGCCAGCAGCCATCAGATGGGCAGCAAAAACATTCAGTACTTC. Translated: CASSHQMGSKNIQYF.

The chain combines TRBV6-4 with TRBJ2-1; TRBD2 aligns across 8 bases. The CDR3 has 16 amino acids. Germline CDR1 MRHNA, CDR2 SNTAGT. V dropped 1 base and J dropped 4; count of bases not matched to a gene: 6. CDR3 DNA: TGTGCCAGCAGTGACTTATTAGGGACTAGGTACAATGAGCAGTTCTTC. Translating it yields CASSDLLGTRYNEQFF.

J is TRBJ2-3 and V is TRBV7-3; D might be TRBD2 (6 bases). V dropped 3 bases and J dropped 3 bases, with 10 bases sitting between them. This CDR3 region has 14 residues. Germline V gene data show CDR1 as SGHTA and CDR2 as FQGTGA. CDR3: CASSLAGLTDTQYF. In DNA, the CDR3 is TGTGCCAGCAGCTTGGCGGGGCTGACAGATACGCAGTATTTT.

This chain connects TRBV29-1 to TRBJ2-1, with a weak D call TRBD1 (6 bases). There are 15 residues in the CDR3. Trimming stripped 5 bases from V and 0 bases from J, with 14 bases between. Germline values: CDR1 SQVTM, CDR2 ANQGSEA. The CDR3 DNA follows: TGCAGCGTTAAGGGGGTTATTAACTCCTACAATGAGCAGTTCTTC. The encoded protein is CSVKGVINSYNEQFF.

This rearrangement joins TRBV5-4 to TRBJ2-5; D gene uncertain. V lost 0 bases and J lost 1, with 4 bases in between. CDR3 size: 13 residues. Germline V lookup: CDR1 SGHNT, CDR2 YYREEE (reference sequence). In DNA, the CDR3 is TGTGCCAGCAGCTTGGCGCCCCAAGAGACCCAGTACTTC. Its translation: CASSLAPQETQYF.

The CDR3 nucleotides read TGTGCCAGCAGCGTAGGACTAGCGGGGCGCACCTACGAGCAGTACTTC. The encoded protein is CASSVGLAGRTYEQYF. The rearrangement uses TRBV9 and TRBJ2-7; TRBD2 aligns across 11 bases. CDR3 length: 16 residues. The V gene end was trimmed by 0 bases and the J gene end by 2 bases; junction bases not matched to a gene: 4. Looked up from germline, CDR1 is SGDLS and CDR2 is YYNGEE.

V gene TRBV3-1 combines with J gene TRBJ1-2, with 7 bases identical to TRBD1. Germline CDR1 and CDR2: LGHDT and YNNKEL (reference sequence). The CDR3 totals 16 residues. V gave up 1 base and J gave up 0 bases; unmatched junction bases: 5. CDR3 residues: CASSQVGQISNYGYTF. Here the CDR3 DNA reads TGTGCCAGCAGCCAAGTGGGACAGATCTCTAACTATGGCTACACCTTC.

The genes are TRBV6-5 and TRBJ2-3, with D hard to call. The CDR3 has 13 amino acids. Germline CDR1 and CDR2: MNHEY and SVGAGI. Trimming pared 2 bases from V and 4 bases from J, leaving 7 bases between. The CDR3 protein is CASSYGTPDTQYF. CDR3 in DNA: TGTGCCAGCAGTTACGGTACCCCAGATACGCAGTATTTT.

This sequence joins TRBV29-1 and TRBJ2-3; D not resolved. Germline loops: CDR1 SQVTM, CDR2 ANQGSEA. This CDR3 region has 14 residues. Trimming removed 0 bases from V and 0 bases from J, with 7 bases in between. CDR3: CSVEDSISTDTQYF. The DNA of the CDR3 is TGCAGCGTTGAAGATAGTATTAGCACAGATACGCAGTATTTT.

This sequence joins TRBV29-1 and TRBJ2-1; D is perhaps TRBD1 (5 bases). Germline loops: CDR1 SQVTM, CDR2 ANQGSEA. The CDR3 sequence is 14 residues long. V lost 5 bases and J 2 bases, leaving 13 bases between the germline ends. The CDR3: CSVLVRVAYNEQFF. The CDR3 DNA sequence: TGCAGCGTTTTGGTCAGGGTGGCCTACAATGAGCAGTTCTTC.

The chain uses TRBV6-1 and TRBJ2-1; D uncertain. Germline CDR1 MNHNS, CDR2 SASEGT. V dropped 10 bases and J dropped 0 bases, with 1 base sitting between them. The CDR3 is 10 residues long. CDR3 sequence reads: CATSYNEQFF. The CDR3 region has the DNA TGTGCCACCTCCTACAATGAGCAGTTCTTC.

This chain connects TRBV12-3 or TRBV12-4 to TRBJ1-2; D may be TRBD1 (5 bases). Trimming cost V 7 bases and J 6 bases, with 21 bases left between them. The CDR3 has 15 residues. The CDR3 reads CASIPRDEGPNGYTF. The CDR3 DNA follows: TGTGCCAGCATACCTCGGGATGAGGGGCCGAATGGCTACACCTTC.